Below are 27 T cell receptor beta chains sequenced from a single sample in a study of blood T cells in healthy people across ages. Through a sample-barcoded 5' primer and a J-beta primer mix, a second PCR was run for roughly 6 to 11 cycles. TCRdb re-derived calls from the 5' RACE reads in MiXCR, one entry per CDR3 protein. The data show about 750,000 distinct CDR3 sequences, roughly 50% seen once. Sequencing used blood. The receptors here all came from an elderly man in good health.

The chain recombines TRBV3-1 with TRBJ1-6; D possibly corresponds to TRBD1 (5 bases). V lost 4 bases and J 7 bases, leaving 20 bases between the germline ends. This CDR3 comprises 17 residues. Germline V gene data show CDR1 as LGHDT and CDR2 as YNNKEL (reference sequence). This CDR3 reads CASSPLASQEINSPLHF. The CDR3 DNA is TGTGCCAGCAGCCCACTCGCGTCACAGGAGATAAATTCACCCCTCCACTTT. The variable domain in full, completed from reference TRBV3-1 and TRBJ1-6, reads DTAVSQTPKYLVTQMGNDKSIKCEQNLGHDTMYWYKQDSKKFLKIMFSYNNKELIINETVPNRFSPKSPDKAHLNLHINSLELGDSAVYFCASSPLASQEINSPLHFGNGTRLTVT.

The table lists this clonotype with a count of one. The V call is TRBV21-1, the J call TRBJ2-5; the DNA was not compared with TRBD1, the D call given in the table. The J call may be in error: the DNA end matches TRBJ2-7 better. TRBV21-1 is labeled a pseudogene. The CDR3 is 15 amino acids. Written as DNA, the CDR3 is TGTGCCAGCAGCGTCCACGGGGACTGGGGATACGAGCAGTACTTC. Amino acids: CASSVHGDWGYEQYF.

This clonotype was recorded a few times. This sequence joins TRBV5-5 and TRBJ2-7; D is unclear. The V and J ends lost 5 bases and 2 bases respectively, with 11 bases between them. Germline V lookup: CDR1 SGHKS, CDR2 YYEKEE (reference sequence). The CDR3 has 13 residues. The CDR3 here is CASSYTAAYEQYF. Here the CDR3 DNA reads TGTGCCAGCAGTTACACAGCAGCCTACGAGCAGTACTTC.

This chain links TRBV20-1 with TRBJ2-5, with 10 bases matching TRBD2. J gave up 3 bases and V 5 bases, and 9 bases lay outside the gene matches. The CDR3 is 15 amino acids. CDR1 DFQATT and CDR2 SNEGSKA come from the germline V gene (reference sequence). The CDR3 sequence: CSAEPLSGREETQYF. CDR3 DNA: TGCAGTGCTGAGCCCCTAAGCGGGAGGGAAGAGACCCAGTACTTC.

The chain is built from TRBV24-1 and TRBJ2-1; D gene uncertain. This CDR3 region has 14 residues. V was clipped by 5 bases and J by 7 bases, with 14 bases between them. Germline loops: CDR1 KGHDR, CDR2 SFDVKD. The CDR3 DNA follows: TGTGCCACCAGTGGGGCCTTAGGAGTTAATGAGCAGTTCTTC. It encodes CATSGALGVNEQFF.

The genes are TRBV9 and TRBJ1-2; tentatively, D is TRBD1 (6 bases). The length of the CDR3 is 13 residues. V lost 1 base and J 6 bases, leaving 10 bases between the germline ends. Per the germline V gene, CDR1 is SGDLS and CDR2 is YYNGEE. CDR3 amino acids: CASSVRGGHGYTF. The CDR3, as DNA: TGTGCCAGCAGCGTAAGAGGGGGACATGGCTACACCTTC.

The rearrangement uses TRBV10-3 and TRBJ2-1; possible D gene TRBD2, 6 bases. With 8 bases removed from V and 6 bases from J, the gap between germline ends came to 14 bases. CDR1 and CDR2 (germline): ENHRY, SYGVKD. This CDR3 spans 13 amino acids. This CDR3 reads CAIGGTPGNEQFF. The CDR3 DNA is TGTGCCATCGGGGGGACCCCTGGCAATGAGCAGTTCTTC.

The chain recombines TRBV28 with TRBJ2-3; D gene uncertain. Germline loops: CDR1 MDHEN, CDR2 SYDVKM. The CDR3 totals 14 residues. The V end lost 5 bases, the J end lost 0 bases, and 9 bases lay between the germline ends. The CDR3 is CASSITLSTDTQYF. The DNA of the CDR3 is TGTGCCAGCAGTATCACTTTGAGCACAGATACGCAGTATTTT.

The J gene is TRBJ1-1, the V gene TRBV7-2; D unresolved. The CDR3 totals 15 residues. V was clipped by 0 bases and J by 1 base, with 9 bases between them. Germline CDR1 SGHTA, CDR2 FQGNSA. CDR3 sequence reads: CASSLAAAENTEAFF. The CDR3, as DNA: TGTGCCAGCAGCTTAGCGGCGGCGGAGAACACTGAAGCTTTCTTT.

This clonotype turned up a few times. The gene calls are TRBV7-2 and TRBJ2-3; 10 bases are shared with TRBD1. V trimming: 3 bases; J trimming: 14 bases; junction bases outside the gene matches: 17. There are 16 residues in the CDR3. CDR1 and CDR2 (germline): SGHTA, FQGNSA. CDR3 in amino acids: CASSFDGTGVARYAYF. As DNA, the CDR3 is TGTGCCAGCAGCTTTGACGGGACAGGGGTGGCCAGATACGCGTATTTT.

This chain connects TRBV5-6 to TRBJ2-7; the match to TRBD2 covers 7 bases. Trimming at V came to 5 bases and at J to 4 bases, leaving 9 bases not matched to a gene. This CDR3 is built from 14 residues. Germline V gives CDR1 SGHDT, CDR2 YYEEEE. The CDR3 loop is CASRGRASGYEQYF. DNA of the CDR3: TGTGCCAGCAGAGGGAGGGCCAGCGGTTACGAGCAGTACTTC.

This clonotype was counted between two and nine times. This chain uses TRBV7-2 with TRBJ2-7, with 9 bases lining up with TRBD1. The tail of the sequence fits TRBJ2-5 better, so the J call may be wrong. There are 15 residues in the CDR3. Germline V gene data show CDR1 as SGHTA and CDR2 as FQGNSA. CDR3 amino acids: CASSLAITGGETQYF. Written as DNA, the CDR3 is TGTGCCAGCAGCTTAGCGATTACAGGGGGCGAGACCCAGTACTTC.

The V gene is TRBV2, the J gene TRBJ2-3; 7 bases match TRBD2. The germline V gene encodes CDR1 SNHLY and CDR2 FYNNEI. Unmatched junction bases numbered 7, after V lost 7 bases and J lost 0 bases. The CDR3 has 15 residues. CDR3 amino acids: CASTRGEASTDTQYF. The CDR3, as DNA: TGTGCCAGCACCCGGGGGGAGGCTAGCACAGATACGCAGTATTTT.

This clonotype was seen only a few times. The rearrangement uses TRBV20-1 and TRBJ2-1; D not certain. The V gene's germline CDR1 is DFQATT and CDR2 SNEGSKA (reference sequence). This CDR3 is 16 amino acids long. Trimming removed 3 bases at V and 0 bases at J, with 15 bases between. CDR3 DNA: TGCAGTGCTAGCGGGTTTCTCCTGAGCTCCTACAATGAGCAGTTCTTC. Its translation: CSASGFLLSSYNEQFF.

The V gene is TRBV9, the J gene TRBJ2-2, with 7 bases fitting TRBD1. The CDR3 is 15 residues long. The junction had 4 bases not matched to a gene; V was cut back by 1 base and J by 4 bases. Germline lookup yields CDR1 SGDLS and CDR2 YYNGEE. The CDR3 DNA follows: TGTGCCAGCAGCGTACAGGGGGAGAGCACCGGGGAGCTGTTTTTT. Protein: CASSVQGESTGELFF.

This clonotype appeared a single time. The chain joins TRBV20-1 to TRBJ2-5, with D possibly TRBD1 on 6 matching bases. This CDR3 has 15 residues. Per the germline V gene, CDR1 is DFQATT and CDR2 is SNEGSKA (reference sequence). Trimming left V 1 base short and J 11 bases short, with 23 bases between. The CDR3: CSARGVTGPNYGQYF. As DNA, the CDR3 is TGCAGTGCTAGAGGGGTGACAGGACCCAACTACGGGCAGTACTTC.

This clonotype was detected once. The chain combines TRBV20-1 with TRBJ2-1, with D perhaps matching TRBD1 or TRBD2 (5 bases each). Trimming shortened V by 7 bases and J by 6 bases, and 19 bases separated the two germline ends. CDR3 size: 14 residues. Germline CDR1 is DFQATT and CDR2 is SNEGSKA (reference sequence). In DNA, the CDR3 is TGCAGTGTCCTACGGCCCGGGGCCCGCAATGAGCAGTTCTTC. Its protein is CSVLRPGARNEQFF.

The V call is TRBV10-2, the J call TRBJ2-6; D remains ambiguous. CDR1 is WSHSY, CDR2 SAAADI, per germline. This CDR3 contains 18 residues. Trimming removed 6 bases at V and 0 bases at J, with 18 bases between. DNA for the CDR3: TGCGCCAGCAGCACCTCGACGGGTGGCGTCTCTGGGGCCAACGTCCTGACTTTC. Its translation: CASSTSTGGVSGANVLTF.

The sample holds one count of this clonotype. This sequence joins TRBV27 and TRBJ2-5, with TRBD1 identical over 9 bases. CDR1 MNHEY and CDR2 SMNVEV come from the germline V gene (reference sequence). The CDR3 covers 14 residues. V gave up 6 bases and J gave up 11 bases; unmatched junction bases: 13. Written as DNA, the CDR3 is TGTGCCAGCAGCTGGGGGACAGGGACCGCTGAGCAGTACTTC. As protein: CASSWGTGTAEQYF.

The gene calls are TRBV12-3 or TRBV12-4 and TRBJ1-5, with D unresolved. V lost 5 bases and J lost 4, with 6 bases in between. There are 12 residues in the CDR3. The CDR3 nucleotides read TGTGCCAGCAGTACCCAGAATCAGCCCCAGCATTTT. It translates to CASSTQNQPQHF.

Concerning this clonotype itself: The junction and the germline gene differ at one end; a read error may be behind it. The gene calls are TRBV20-1 and TRBJ2-7; a possible D gene is TRBD1 (6 bases). The V gene's germline CDR1 is DFQATT and CDR2 SNEGSKA (reference sequence). The length of the CDR3 is 12 residues. CDR3 sequence reads: CSAWTAVYGQYF. As DNA, the CDR3 is TGCAGTGCTTGGACAGCCGTCTACGGGCAGTACTTC.

V and J are TRBV20-1 and TRBJ2-3; tentative D call: TRBD1 (5 bases). The length of the CDR3 is 12 residues. Looked up from germline, CDR1 is DFQATT and CDR2 is SNEGSKA (reference sequence). Trimming left V 7 bases short and J 4 bases short, with 12 bases between. The CDR3 region has the DNA TGCAGTGTTACTCAGGGATCAGATACGCAGTATTTT. It encodes CSVTQGSDTQYF.

This sequence joins TRBV24-1 and TRBJ1-2; D may be TRBD1 (5 bases). Looked up from germline, CDR1 is KGHDR and CDR2 is SFDVKD. V lost 5 bases, J lost 4 bases, and 10 bases lay in between. The CDR3 extends over 13 amino acids. The CDR3 sequence: CATSAPGLYGYTF. The CDR3 DNA reads as TGTGCCACCAGTGCCCCGGGACTCTATGGCTACACCTTC.

This clonotype has only one observation. V and J are TRBV9 and TRBJ2-5; no definite D call. The ends were cut back, 1 base at V and 7 bases at J, with 14 bases in the middle. The germline V gene encodes CDR1 SGDLS and CDR2 YYNGEE. The length of the CDR3 is 14 residues. CDR3: CASSVSGVGATQYF. The CDR3 DNA sequence: TGTGCCAGCAGCGTATCTGGAGTAGGCGCGACCCAGTACTTC. The full variable domain, rest sourced from reference TRBV9 and TRBJ2-5, is DSGVTQTPKHLITATGQRVTLRCSPRSGDLSVYWYQQSLDQGLQFLIQYYNGEERAKGNILERFSAQQFPDLHSELNLSSLELGDSALYFCASSVSGVGATQYFGPGTRLLVL.

As concerns this clonotype: Germline and junction disagree at one end, which may indicate a read error. The J gene is TRBJ2-1, the V gene TRBV29-1; TRBD2 agrees at 9 bases. The CDR3 runs 16 residues. Germline V gene sequence: CDR1 SQVTM, CDR2 ANQGSEA. The CDR3 reads CSVEDGSSGDYNERFF. CDR3 nucleotide sequence: TGCAGCGTTGAAGATGGGTCTAGCGGGGACTACAATGAGCGGTTCTTC.

This clonotype was picked up a small number of times. The chain has TRBV28 and TRBJ2-4; D is perhaps TRBD2 (6 bases). The V and J ends lost 4 bases and 13 bases respectively, with 23 bases between them. CDR1 and CDR2 (germline): MDHEN, SYDVKM. The CDR3 runs to 15 residues. The DNA of the CDR3 is TGTGCCAGCAGTTCCCCGGGACTCTTTAGGGAAGAGCAGTACTTC. This sequence encodes CASSSPGLFREEQYF.

This clonotype was seen more than once but under ten times. The J gene is TRBJ1-4, the V gene TRBV5-5, with no clear D. The germline V gene encodes CDR1 SGHKS and CDR2 YYEKEE (reference sequence). The CDR3 extends over 11 amino acids. V was cut by 5 bases and J by 5 bases, with 4 bases left in between. Here the CDR3 DNA reads TGTGCCAGCAGTAAAAATGAAAAACTGTTTTTT. It specifies CASSKNEKLFF.